This T cell receptor beta chain is drawn from a study of T cells after yellow fever vaccination (dated by TCRdb to between 2018 and 2020). Concerning the study at large: The SMART-Seq v4 Ultra Low Input RNA kit was used to prepare libraries from fractions with low cell numbers. To track T-cell clones before and after primary and booster YFV17D yellow fever vaccination, bulk TCR alpha and beta repertoires were sequenced longitudinally. Two healthy male donors, one aged 18 to 29 and one aged 30 to 40 years, were included in the cohort. Blood was drawn at multiple timepoints before and after primary and secondary immunization, with bulk PBMC replicates and cell subsets isolated.

TCR cDNA was synthesized by 5'RACE template switching, which introduced a universal primer site and unique molecular identifiers. Priming of cDNA synthesis was performed from both the TCR alpha and TCR beta constant segments. Two PCR steps were used to amplify libraries, with sample barcodes and sequencing adapters being added in the second step. Libraries were sequenced on Illumina HiSeq 2500 (2x100 bp) or NovaSeq (2x150 bp). As for how the authors treated the data: Demultiplexing of reads and collapsing into UMI consensus sequences were performed with MIGEC, and V(D)J alignment was carried out with MiXCR. Clonotypes responding to the vaccine were identified with edgeR on replicate PBMC samples, with the criteria of FDR below 0.01 and a log2 fold change above 5 up to day 15. Each bulk clonotype was labeled CD4 or CD8 based on which sequenced repertoire, CD4 or CD8, contained the clonotype at higher abundance. TCRdb reanalyzed the raw reads on its own, using fastp at Q25 for trimming and MiXCR for clone calling, and kept in-frame beta chains. Each record represents a unique CDR3 protein, reported with the most common genes and DNA among its rows. Here the V and J calls rest on TCRdb's processing, not on the authors' analysis. For this sample there are around 70,000 distinct CDR3 sequences; about 6.6% appear just once. The ten largest clones capture about a third of the sample.

Findings and caveats that apply to the study as a whole: Compared with the primary T-cell response, the secondary T-cell response was faster but weaker, reaching its peak on day 5 rather than on day 15. A small share of clonotypes occurred in both CD4 and CD8 compartments, likely arising from convergent recombination. After the booster, most clones that had expanded after primary vaccination were detected again (around 95% of CD4 and over 75% of CD8), suggesting broad maintenance of memory. Computational filtering was needed because FACS-sorted repertoires could contain abundant contaminating clonotypes from the bulk population. Because the study included only a couple of donors, the extent to which the findings can be generalized is limited.

In the paper's terms, the treatment or condition label means: live attenuated yellow fever vaccine strain. PBMCs were isolated from peripheral blood using a standard Ficoll-Paque protocol. Dynabeads CD4 and CD8 positive selection kits were used to isolate CD4 and CD8 T-cell fractions. TriZol was used to extract RNA from bulk PBMCs, from CD4 and CD8 fractions, and from dextramer-positive and dextramer-negative fractions. This clonotype was seen many times. Its antigen is unknown. No much larger clonotype is one base removed from it; base qualities were not supplied. The sample in question was CD8+ T cells sorted from PBMCs, obtained 4 to 5 days after the first yellow fever vaccination. This sequence was found in a man aged 18 to 29 who received the YFV17D yellow fever vaccine.

CDR3 reads: CASSGIGGYSSYNSPLHF. The nucleotides are TGTGCCAGCAGCGGCATAGGGGGTTATAGCTCCTATAATTCACCCCTCCACTTT. In this chain, TRBV6-5 is recombined with TRBJ1-6; TRBD1 is a possible D gene, resting on 6 matching bases. The V and J ends are trimmed by 6 bases and 0 bases, leaving 18 bases between them. From the cysteine up to the phenylalanine, the CDR3 has a length of 18 residues. Only the CDR3 DNA stays, 54 bases, in frame from base 1. Sequences MNHEY (CDR1) and SVGAGI (CDR2) are obtained from the germline V gene.